This T cell receptor (beta chain) was documented in a study of blood T cell repertoires in COVID-19. Study at large: Both acute and convalescent COVID-19 samples were obtained from the United States, Italy and Spain. The analysed material was cDNA or gDNA that came from T cells, B-cell-depleted T cells, or PBMCs.

In the authors' methods: Amplification from reference gene primers served as the basis for estimated nucleated cell counts. Some clones are missing from TCRdb's copy, which holds only in-frame ones; the method was immunoSEQ multiplex PCR. D and trimming come from the DNA, and the V and J calls and clone size come from that table. The sample yields 120,000 or so clones, about 86% seen once. The receptor was isolated from a woman in her forties or fifties with acute or convalescent COVID-19. Sequenced material: peripheral blood.

CDR3 nucleotide sequence: TGTGCCAGCAGCCCCGCCCCAGGGAATGAGCAGTTCTTC. This codes for CASSPAPGNEQFF. This sequence joins TRBV7-3 and TRBJ2-1; maybe TRBD1 (5 bases). This CDR3 is built from 13 residues. Germline V CDR1 and CDR2: SGHTA, FQGTGA. The ends were cut back, 5 bases at V and 7 bases at J, with 12 bases in the middle. The full variable domain, its missing parts supplied by reference TRBV7-3 and TRBJ2-1, is GAGVSQTPSNKVTEKGKYVELRCDPISGHTALYWYRQSLGQGPEFLIYFQGTGAADDSGLPNDRFFAVRPEGSVSTLKIQRTERGDSAVYLCASSPAPGNEQFFGPGTRLTVL.